This passage covers 6 T cell receptor beta chains from one sample sequenced in a study of T cells in Graves' hyperthyroidism and ophthalmopathy. RNA transcripts were the template for amplifying TCR beta CDR3 regions. Initially, a first-round RT-PCR of the TCR CDR3 employed the HTBI primer set. TCRdb reprocessed the multiplex PCR reads via MiXCR and lists one record per CDR3 protein. The table lists about 640,000 distinct CDR3 sequences, about 20% of them singletons. Input material: blood. The receptor set was obtained from a man aged 25-45 years with Graves' ophthalmopathy.

This clonotype occurred many times. The J gene is TRBJ1-6, the V gene TRBV30, with D unresolved. This CDR3 is built from 12 residues. Germline V gene lookup returns CDR1 GTSNPN and CDR2 SVGIG (reference sequence). V lost 0 bases and J 5 bases, leaving 2 bases between the germline ends. CDR3 sequence: CAWSVNNSPLHF. DNA for the CDR3: TGTGCCTGGAGTGTAAATAATTCACCCCTCCACTTT.

This clonotype was counted between two and nine times. V gene TRBV6-2 or TRBV6-3 combines with J gene TRBJ2-5, with D hard to call. Germline CDR1 and CDR2: MNHEY and SVGEGT. V was pared by 0 bases and J by 4 bases, with 15 bases between. The CDR3 spans 16 residues. CDR3: CASSYSPPSPGETQYF. The CDR3 nucleotides are TGTGCCAGCAGTTACTCGCCCCCCTCTCCGGGAGAGACCCAGTACTTC.

This clonotype was detected only a few times. CDR3 coding DNA: TGTGCCAGCAGCTTAACACAGGGAGGGGACACTGAAGCTTTCTTT. This sequence encodes CASSLTQGGDTEAFF. This rearrangement joins TRBV7-9 to TRBJ1-1; D is possibly TRBD1 (6 bases). The germline V gene has CDR1 SEHNR and CDR2 FQNEAQ (reference sequence). V lost 2 bases, J lost 3 bases, and 13 bases lay in between. The CDR3 consists of 15 residues.

This clonotype was counted at least ten times. This rearrangement joins TRBV5-1 to TRBJ2-7, with 10 positions matching TRBD2. The CDR3 sequence is 14 residues long. From germline, CDR1 is SGHRS and CDR2 YFSETQ. V gave up 5 bases and J gave up 2 bases; unmatched junction bases: 4. DNA for the CDR3: TGCGCCAGCAGAGGAGCGGGAGGGCCCTACGAGCAGTACTTC. Translated: CASRGAGGPYEQYF.

CDR3 sequence reads: CASSQSPGNEQFF. The CDR3 bases are TGTGCCAGCAGCCAATCCCCTGGCAATGAGCAGTTCTTC. This chain links TRBV3-1 with TRBJ2-1; the D is unclear. The germline CDR1 and CDR2 sequences are LGHDT and YNNKEL (reference sequence). This CDR3 is 13 amino acids long. Trimming removed 2 bases at V and 6 bases at J, with 8 bases between.

This clonotype was counted a few times. The chain has TRBV3-1 and TRBJ2-2, with a possible D match to TRBD2 (7 bases). Per germline, CDR1 LGHDT and CDR2 YNNKEL (reference sequence). The V end lost 1 base, the J end lost 5 bases, and 14 bases lay between the germline ends. The CDR3 extends over 16 amino acids. The CDR3: CASSQGGAGQTGELFF. The CDR3 DNA is TGTGCCAGCAGCCAAGGGGGAGCGGGACAAACCGGGGAGCTGTTTTTT.